This T cell receptor (beta chain) was sequenced in a study of blood T cell repertoires in COVID-19. Study at large: Donors in the United States, Italy and Spain gave samples during acute or convalescent COVID-19.

Trimming pared 4 bases from V and 1 base from J, leaving 16 bases between. The germline V gene has CDR1 WSHSY and CDR2 SAAADI. There are 16 residues in the CDR3. The Seattle patients joined while their infection was active and were tracked longitudinally afterward. This clone was seen a few times. As originally analysed: Reference gene primer amplification gave nucleated cell count estimates. Repertoires were generated with immunoSEQ multiplex PCR, while TCRdb's copy carries only in-frame clones and drops some. Clonal size and the V and J genes are those of that table, whereas D and trimming came from the DNA. Altogether 300,000 to 400,000 clones are present, roughly 90% being singletons, with the ten largest covering 2.9%.

The TCR sequence derives from a woman in her twenties or thirties with COVID-19, enrolled during active disease. The sample comprised peripheral blood. The chain combines TRBV10-2 with TRBJ2-5, with a possible D match to TRBD2 (6 bases). Written as DNA, the CDR3 is TGCGCCAGCAGTGTCCGAGTGGTTAGCGGCCAAGAGACCCAGTACTTC. This gives the protein CASSVRVVSGQETQYF.